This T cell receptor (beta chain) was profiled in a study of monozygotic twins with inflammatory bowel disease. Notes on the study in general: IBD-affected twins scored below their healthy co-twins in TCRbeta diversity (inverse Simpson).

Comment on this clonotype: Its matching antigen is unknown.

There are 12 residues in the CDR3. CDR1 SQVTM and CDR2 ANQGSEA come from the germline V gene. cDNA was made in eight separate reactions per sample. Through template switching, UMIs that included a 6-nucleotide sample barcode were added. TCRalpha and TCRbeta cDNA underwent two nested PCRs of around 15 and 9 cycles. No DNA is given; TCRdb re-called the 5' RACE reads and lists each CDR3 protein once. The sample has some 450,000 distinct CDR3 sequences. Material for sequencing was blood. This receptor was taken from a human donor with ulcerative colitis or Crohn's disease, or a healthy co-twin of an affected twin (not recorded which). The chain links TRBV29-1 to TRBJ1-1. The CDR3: CSVVQTNTEAFF.